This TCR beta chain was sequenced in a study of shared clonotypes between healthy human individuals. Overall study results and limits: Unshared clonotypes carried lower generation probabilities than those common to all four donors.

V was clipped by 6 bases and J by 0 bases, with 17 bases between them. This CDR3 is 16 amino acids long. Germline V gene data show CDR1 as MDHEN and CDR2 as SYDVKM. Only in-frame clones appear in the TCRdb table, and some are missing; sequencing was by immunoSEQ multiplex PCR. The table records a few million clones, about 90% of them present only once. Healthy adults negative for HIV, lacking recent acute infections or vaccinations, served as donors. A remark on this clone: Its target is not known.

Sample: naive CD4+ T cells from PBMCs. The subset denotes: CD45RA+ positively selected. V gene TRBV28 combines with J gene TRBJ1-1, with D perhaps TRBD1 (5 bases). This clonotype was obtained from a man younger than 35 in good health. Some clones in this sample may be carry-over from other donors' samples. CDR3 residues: CASSLGTGTLNTEAFF. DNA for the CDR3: TGTGCCAGCAGCTTGGGTACCGGGACTTTGAACACTGAAGCTTTCTTT.